What follows are 21 T cell receptor beta chains derived from one specimen sequenced in a study of shared clonotypes between healthy human individuals. Naivety among CD8 cells was defined by CD45RO negativity and positive CCR7 selection, thereby excluding terminally differentiated effector memory CD45RA+ cells. Produced via immunoSEQ multiplex PCR; TCRdb's table is partial and in-frame only. The data hold 450,000 to 700,000 clones, with nearly 97% observed a single time. The material sequenced was naive CD8+ T cells sorted from blood. The source of these receptors is a woman aged 30 to 39 in good health.

The CDR3 spells CASIWLDGNTEAFF. In DNA form, the CDR3 reads TGTGCCAGCATCTGGTTAGACGGGAACACTGAAGCTTTCTTT. The chain carries TRBV2 and TRBJ1-1; D not resolved. Germline V CDR1 and CDR2: SNHLY, FYNNEI. CDR3 length: 14 residues. The V end lost 7 bases, the J end lost 1 base, and 13 bases lay between the germline ends.

This chain joins TRBV28 and TRBJ2-7; D possibly corresponds to TRBD1 (5 bases). The germline V and J ends were trimmed by 3 bases and 6 bases, with 24 bases remaining between them. Germline CDR1 is MDHEN and CDR2 is SYDVKM. The CDR3 is made up of 17 amino acids. DNA for the CDR3: TGTGCCAGCAGTTTTCAGTCGGTCACTAAGGGGTTTCGCGAGCAGTACTTC. Its protein is CASSFQSVTKGFREQYF.

V and J are TRBV28 and TRBJ1-5, with D maybe TRBD1 (6 bases). Germline V gene data show CDR1 as MDHEN and CDR2 as SYDVKM. V was pared by 7 bases and J by 0 bases, with 16 bases between. The length of the CDR3 is 16 residues. The CDR3 region is CASTSGGPYSNQPQHF. The CDR3 coding sequence is TGTGCCAGCACCTCGGGGGGGCCATATAGCAATCAGCCCCAGCATTTT.

This sequence joins TRBV9 and TRBJ1-2; D not resolved. V lost 3 bases and J lost 8, with 11 bases in between. This CDR3 spans 12 amino acids. CDR1 and CDR2 (germline): SGDLS, YYNGEE. The CDR3 DNA reads as TGTGCCAGCAGCGCCCCCCCAGAAGGCTACACCTTC. As protein: CASSAPPEGYTF. Filled out from reference TRBV9 and TRBJ1-2, the complete variable domain reads DSGVTQTPKHLITATGQRVTLRCSPRSGDLSVYWYQQSLDQGLQFLIQYYNGEERAKGNILERFSAQQFPDLHSELNLSSLELGDSALYFCASSAPPEGYTFGSGTRLTVV.

The CDR3: CASSLAGMGNTEAFF. Here the CDR3 DNA reads TGTGCCAGCAGCTTAGCGGGAATGGGGAACACTGAAGCTTTCTTT. V and J are TRBV7-8 and TRBJ1-1, with D unresolved. The CDR3 is made up of 15 amino acids. Germline CDR1 is SGHVS and CDR2 is FQNEAQ. Trimming cost V 0 bases and J 1 base, with 9 bases left between them.

The chain employs TRBV27 and TRBJ2-1; 7 bases are a match to TRBD1. Germline CDR1 is MNHEY and CDR2 is SMNVEV (reference sequence). The V segment lost 5 bases and the J segment 5 bases; nucleotides outside the gene matches: 6. The CDR3 runs 14 residues. CDR3: CASSRQGRDNEQFF. The CDR3 coding sequence is TGTGCCAGCAGTCGACAGGGTAGGGACAATGAGCAGTTCTTC.

The chain joins TRBV27 to TRBJ1-3; D may be TRBD1 (6 bases). Trimming left V 5 bases short and J 4 bases short, with 15 bases between. There are 15 residues in the CDR3. CDR1 and CDR2 (germline): MNHEY, SMNVEV (reference sequence). CDR3 loop: CASSARGVKGNTIYF. The DNA for the CDR3 is TGTGCCAGCAGTGCCAGGGGTGTAAAAGGAAACACCATATATTTT.

This chain connects TRBV6-1 to TRBJ1-5; D may be TRBD1 (6 bases). CDR1 and CDR2 from the germline V gene are MNHNS and SASEGT. Between the trimmed V and J ends, which lost 0 bases and 7 bases, there was a span of 16 bases. This CDR3 contains 16 residues. The CDR3 region is CASSEARLRGEQPQHF. The CDR3 region has the DNA TGTGCCAGCAGTGAAGCTCGTCTGAGGGGGGAACAGCCCCAGCATTTT.

The CDR3 region is CASSLGWGEGQETQYF. CDR3 sequence (DNA): TGTGCCAGCAGCTTAGGATGGGGAGAGGGGCAAGAGACCCAGTACTTC. The chain employs TRBV11-2 and TRBJ2-5; D may be TRBD1 or TRBD2 (5 bases each). Trimming left V 1 base short and J 2 bases short, with 14 bases between. CDR3 length: 16 amino acids. The V gene's germline CDR1 is SGHAT and CDR2 FQNNGV.

The chain is built from TRBV7-8 and TRBJ2-7, with TRBD1 matching 9 bases. The germline gives CDR1 SGHVS, CDR2 FQNEAQ. This CDR3 has 14 residues. V shed 7 bases, J shed 2 bases, and the junction held 6 bases outside the gene matches. Written as DNA, the CDR3 is TGTGCCAGCATCTCCGGGACAGGGCCCTACGAGCAGTACTTC. Its translation: CASISGTGPYEQYF.

V is TRBV10-2 and J is TRBJ1-2; D call uncertain. This CDR3 has 12 residues. Trimming removed 5 bases from V and 5 bases from J, with 9 bases in between. From germline, CDR1 is WSHSY and CDR2 SAAADI. CDR3 sequence (DNA): TGCGCCAGCAGTTCGGACCAATATGGCTACACCTTC. Encoded protein: CASSSDQYGYTF.

The chain couples TRBV7-8 to TRBJ2-1, with TRBD1 identical over 10 bases. The CDR3 runs 19 residues. The germline gives CDR1 SGHVS, CDR2 FQNEAQ. V shed 3 bases and J 0 bases; nucleotides not matched to a gene: 11. The CDR3, as DNA: TGTGCCAGCAGCTTCTCCGGGACAGGGGCTTATAGCTCCTACAATGAGCAGTTCTTC. Amino acids: CASSFSGTGAYSSYNEQFF.

The J gene is TRBJ2-2, the V gene TRBV5-1; D remains unclear. The germline gives CDR1 SGHRS, CDR2 YFSETQ. The CDR3 length is 16 residues. The V and J ends lost 2 bases and 0 bases respectively, with 11 bases between them. CDR3 nucleotides: TGCGCCAGCAGCTTTGGCAGTGCCCCGAACACCGGGGAGCTGTTTTTT. This encodes CASSFGSAPNTGELFF. The whole variable domain, filled in from reference TRBV5-1 and TRBJ2-2, reads KAGVTQTPRYLIKTRGQQVTLSCSPISGHRSVSWYQQTPGQGLQFLFEYFSETQRNKGNFPGRFSGRQFSNSRSEMNVSTLELGDSALYLCASSFGSAPNTGELFFGEGSRLTVL.

Points on this clone: Different DNA sequences within this sample yield the same CDR3. The rearrangement uses TRBV13 and TRBJ2-1; 8 bases fit TRBD2. The CDR3 covers 15 residues. Germline-derived CDR1 and CDR2 are PRHDT and FYEKMQ (reference sequence). The J segment lost 6 bases and the V segment lost 5 bases, leaving 9 bases of the junction unmatched. The CDR3 sequence is CASSPRGAGGNEQFF. CDR3 bases: TGTGCCAGCAGCCCTCGGGGCGCGGGAGGCAATGAGCAGTTCTTC.

The chain is built from TRBV13 and TRBJ1-1; D is possibly TRBD1 (6 bases). CDR1 is PRHDT, CDR2 FYEKMQ, per germline (reference sequence). V lost 3 bases and J lost 7, with 15 bases in between. The CDR3 is made up of 14 amino acids. The CDR3: CASSFREGVGEAFF. The CDR3 DNA reads TGTGCCAGCAGCTTCAGGGAGGGGGTCGGTGAAGCTTTCTTT. The entire variable domain, with the rest obtained from reference TRBV13 and TRBJ1-1, is as follows: AAGVIQSPRHLIKEKRETATLKCYPIPRHDTVYWYQQGPGQDPQFLISFYEKMQSDKGSIPDRFSAQQFSDYHSELNMSSLELGDSALYFCASSFREGVGEAFFGQGTRLTVV.

In DNA form, the CDR3 reads TGTGCCAGCACCTTTGACTTGAAAAATGAGCAGTTCTTC. This translates into CASTFDLKNEQFF. V gene TRBV7-9 combines with J gene TRBJ2-1; D is unclear. The germline V gene has CDR1 SEHNR and CDR2 FQNEAQ (reference sequence). Trimming pared 7 bases from V and 7 bases from J, leaving 14 bases between. The CDR3 runs to 13 residues.

V and J are TRBV28 and TRBJ2-7; D is possibly TRBD1 or TRBD2 (5 bases each). The CDR3 runs 13 residues. V was shortened by 5 bases and J by 4 bases, with 12 bases between the two germline ends. Germline CDR1 and CDR2: MDHEN and SYDVKM. CDR3 in amino acids: CASSTGTVYEQYF. Here the CDR3 DNA reads TGTGCCAGCAGTACCGGGACGGTATACGAGCAGTACTTC.

The chain recombines TRBV10-3 with TRBJ2-5; no firm D call. Trimming stripped 6 bases from V and 5 bases from J, with 1 base between. Germline CDR1 and CDR2: ENHRY and SYGVKD. This CDR3 contains 9 residues. The CDR3: CAIRETQYF. The CDR3 DNA reads as TGTGCCATCAGGGAGACCCAGTACTTC.

The gene calls are TRBV6-1 and TRBJ2-5; TRBD1 agrees at 7 bases. The J call is in doubt because the DNA end fits TRBJ2-7 better. The germline V gene encodes CDR1 MNHNS and CDR2 SASEGT. The CDR3 totals 12 residues. The CDR3 DNA reads TGTGCCAGCCTGGGACAGACCTACGAGCAGTACTTC. Translated: CASLGQTYEQYF.

This chain joins TRBV13 and TRBJ2-6; the match to TRBD2 covers 10 bases. CDR3 length: 17 residues. The germline V gene has CDR1 PRHDT and CDR2 FYEKMQ (reference sequence). With V trimmed by 0 bases and J by 2 bases, 1 base remained unmatched. In nucleotides, the CDR3 is TGTGCCAGCAGCTTAGGACTAGCGGGGACTGGGGCCAACGTCCTGACTTTC. Translation: CASSLGLAGTGANVLTF.

The rearrangement links TRBV25-1 to TRBJ1-2; D is possibly TRBD1 (6 bases). In germline, CDR1 is MGHDK, CDR2 SYGVNS. V lost 3 bases and J 6 bases, leaving 14 bases between the germline ends. This CDR3 is built from 14 residues. CDR3 coding DNA: TGTGCCAGCAGTGACCTCTCGGGGGGCCATGGCTACACCTTC. As protein: CASSDLSGGHGYTF.